What follows is one T cell receptor (beta chain) and its context. Antigen unknown. TCRdb's copy holds only in-frame clones and misses some; the assay was immunoSEQ multiplex PCR. In the table there are almost 90,000 clones, roughly 89% of which are singletons. This record belongs to a study of PD-L1 blockade in urothelial cancer. The sample's time point: pretreatment peripheral blood. The length of the CDR3 is 14 residues. The V end was cut by 1 base, the J end by 6 bases, with 11 bases between. CDR1 is SGHTA and CDR2 is FQGNSA in the germline V gene. Broader study findings: Greater 3-week expansion of tumor-associated blood clones was recorded for durable-benefit patients.

The sequencing used PBMCs, collected around atezolizumab (anti-PD-L1) treatment. This chain links TRBV7-2 with TRBJ2-3, with TRBD2 as a possible D gene (6 bases). This receptor was taken from a man aged 55 to 70 with urothelial cancer. CDR3 loop: CASSLDARGDTQYF. For the CDR3, the DNA is TGTGCCAGCAGCTTAGACGCTCGGGGGGATACGCAGTATTTT.